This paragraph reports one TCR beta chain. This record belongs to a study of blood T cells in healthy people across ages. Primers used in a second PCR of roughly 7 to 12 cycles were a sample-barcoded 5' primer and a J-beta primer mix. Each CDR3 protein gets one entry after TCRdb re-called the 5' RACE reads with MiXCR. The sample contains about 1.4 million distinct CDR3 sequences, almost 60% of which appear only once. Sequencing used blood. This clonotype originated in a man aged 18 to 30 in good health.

The CDR3 DNA reads as TGTGCCAGCAGCACTCTAGTTCTAATCCCTCCGGGACTAGCGGGGGGGACCCAAGAGACCCAGTACTTC. Translation gives CASSTLVLIPPGLAGGTQETQYF. This chain uses TRBV4-2 with TRBJ2-5, with TRBD2 identical over 16 bases. Trimming at V came to 5 bases and at J to 1 base, leaving 22 bases not matched to a gene. The CDR3 consists of 23 residues. Germline CDR1 LGHNA, CDR2 YNFKEQ.